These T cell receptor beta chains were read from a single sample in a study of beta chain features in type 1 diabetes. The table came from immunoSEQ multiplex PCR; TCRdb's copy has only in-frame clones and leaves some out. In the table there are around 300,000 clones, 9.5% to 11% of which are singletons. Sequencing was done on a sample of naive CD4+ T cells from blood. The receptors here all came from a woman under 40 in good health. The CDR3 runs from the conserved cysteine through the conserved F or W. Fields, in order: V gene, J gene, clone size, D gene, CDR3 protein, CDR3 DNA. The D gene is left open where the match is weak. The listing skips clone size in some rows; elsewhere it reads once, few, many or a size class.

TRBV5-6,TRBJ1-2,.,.,CASSLGGLRGYTF,TGTGCCAGCAGCTTGGGAGGGTTGCGGGGCTACACCTTC
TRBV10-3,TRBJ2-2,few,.,CANGMEGSGELFF,TGTGCCAACGGGATGGAGGGATCCGGGGAGCTGTTTTTT
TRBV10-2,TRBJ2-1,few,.,CASSQQAKMDWRNEQFF,TGCGCCAGCAGTCAACAAGCCAAAATGGACTGGCGCAATGAGCAGTTCTTC
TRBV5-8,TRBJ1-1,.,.,CASSLDVGLGTEAFF,TGTGCCAGCAGCTTGGACGTCGGCCTAGGCACTGAAGCTTTCTTT
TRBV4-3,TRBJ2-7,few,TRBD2,CASSQELGRAHEQYF,TGCGCCAGCAGCCAAGAACTCGGGAGGGCGCACGAGCAGTACTTC
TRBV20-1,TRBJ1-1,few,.,CSASSGVKAFF,TGCAGTGCTAGTTCAGGGGTTAAAGCTTTCTTT
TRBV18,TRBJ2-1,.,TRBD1,CASSSGTGAYNEQFF,TGTGCCAGCTCCTCTGGGACAGGGGCCTACAATGAGCAGTTCTTC
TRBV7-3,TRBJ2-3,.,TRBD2,CASSIRLAGGGTDTQYF,TGTGCCAGCAGCATCCGCCTAGCCGGGGGGGGCACAGATACGCAGTATTTT
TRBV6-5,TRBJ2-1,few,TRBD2,CASRRAGSYNEQFF,TGTGCCAGCAGAAGAGCGGGAAGTTACAATGAGCAGTTCTTC
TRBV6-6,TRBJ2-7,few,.,CATAVYRQSTYEQYF,TGTGCCACTGCCGTTTACAGGCAAAGCACCTACGAGCAGTACTTC
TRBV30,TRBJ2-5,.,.,CAWSAGPVDTQYF,TGTGCCTGGAGTGCCGGTCCGGTTGATACCCAGTACTTC
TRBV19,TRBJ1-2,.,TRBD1,CASSIGQGEGYTF,TGTGCCAGTAGTATCGGACAGGGCGAAGGCTACACCTTC
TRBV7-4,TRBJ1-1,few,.,CASRDRGARTEAFF,TGTGCCAGCAGGGATCGGGGGGCGCGAACTGAAGCTTTCTTT
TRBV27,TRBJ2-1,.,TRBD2,CASRPGLAVPSPEYNEQFF,TGTGCCAGCAGGCCGGGACTAGCTGTTCCGTCTCCTGAATACAATGAGCAGTTCTTC
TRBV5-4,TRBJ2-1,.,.,CASSRRQSFSNEQFF,TGTGCCAGCTCCCGACGACAATCATTCAGCAATGAGCAGTTCTTC
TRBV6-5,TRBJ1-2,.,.,CASSYRFGKYGYTF,TGTGCCAGCAGTTATCGTTTCGGGAAATATGGCTACACCTTC
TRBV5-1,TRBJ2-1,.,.,CASSLVGTTYNEQFF,TGCGCCAGCAGCTTGGTAGGGACAACGTACAATGAGCAGTTCTTC
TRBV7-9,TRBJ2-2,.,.,CASSTEQGWAGELFF,TGTGCCAGCAGCACCGAACAGGGTTGGGCCGGGGAGCTGTTTTTT